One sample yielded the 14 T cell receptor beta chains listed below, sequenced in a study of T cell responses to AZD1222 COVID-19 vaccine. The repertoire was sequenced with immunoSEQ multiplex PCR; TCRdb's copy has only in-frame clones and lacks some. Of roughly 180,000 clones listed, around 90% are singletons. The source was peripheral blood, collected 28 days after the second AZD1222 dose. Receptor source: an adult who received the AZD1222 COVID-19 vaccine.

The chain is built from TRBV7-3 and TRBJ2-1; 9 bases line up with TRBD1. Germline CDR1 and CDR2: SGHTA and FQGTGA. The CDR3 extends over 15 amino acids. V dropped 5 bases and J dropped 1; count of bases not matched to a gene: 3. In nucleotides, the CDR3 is TGTGCCAGCAGCCCCGACAGGGGGTCCTACAATGAGCAGTTCTTC. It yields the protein CASSPDRGSYNEQFF.

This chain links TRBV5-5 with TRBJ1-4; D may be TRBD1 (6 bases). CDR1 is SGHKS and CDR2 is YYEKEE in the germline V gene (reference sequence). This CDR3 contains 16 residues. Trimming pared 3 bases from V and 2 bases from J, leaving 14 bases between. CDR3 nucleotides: TGTGCCAGCAGCTCACTACCAGGGGCGACTAATGAAAAACTGTTTTTT. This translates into CASSSLPGATNEKLFF.

In DNA, the CDR3 is TGTGCCTGGAGGGCCCAGGGGGCCCCAACGGGGAACACTGAAGCTTTCTTT. Translating it yields CAWRAQGAPTGNTEAFF. V gene TRBV30 combines with J gene TRBJ1-1; TRBD1 matches 8 bases. V shed 3 bases and J 1 base; nucleotides not matched to a gene: 13. The CDR3 is made up of 17 amino acids. CDR1 is GTSNPN and CDR2 is SVGIG in the germline V gene (reference sequence). Full variable domain (rest looked up from reference TRBV30 and TRBJ1-1): SQTIHQWPATLVQPVGSPLSLECTVEGTSNPNLYWYRQAAGRGLQLLFYSVGIGQISSEVPQNLSASRPQDRQFILSSKKLLLSDSGFYLCAWRAQGAPTGNTEAFFGQGTRLTVV.

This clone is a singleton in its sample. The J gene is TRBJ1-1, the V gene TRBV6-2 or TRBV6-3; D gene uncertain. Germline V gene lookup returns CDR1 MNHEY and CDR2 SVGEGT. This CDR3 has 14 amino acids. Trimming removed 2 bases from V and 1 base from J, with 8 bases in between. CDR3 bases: TGTGCCAGCAGTTACGCCGGAGCGAACACTGAAGCTTTCTTT. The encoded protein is CASSYAGANTEAFF.

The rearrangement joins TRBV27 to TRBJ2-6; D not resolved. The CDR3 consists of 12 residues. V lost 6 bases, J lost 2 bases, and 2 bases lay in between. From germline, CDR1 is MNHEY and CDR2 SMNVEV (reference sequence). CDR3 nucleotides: TGTGCCAGCAGAGCTGGGGCCAACGTCCTGACTTTC. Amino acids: CASRAGANVLTF.

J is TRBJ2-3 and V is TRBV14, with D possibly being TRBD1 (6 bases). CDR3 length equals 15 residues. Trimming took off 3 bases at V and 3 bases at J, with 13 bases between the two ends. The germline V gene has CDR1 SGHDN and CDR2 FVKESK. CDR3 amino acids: CASSQQGLYTDTQYF. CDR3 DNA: TGTGCCAGCAGCCAGCAGGGGCTTTATACAGATACGCAGTATTTT.

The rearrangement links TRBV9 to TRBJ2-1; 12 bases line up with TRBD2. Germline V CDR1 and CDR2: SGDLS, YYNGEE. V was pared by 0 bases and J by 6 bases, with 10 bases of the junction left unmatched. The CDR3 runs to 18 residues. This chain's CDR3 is CASSVVPVRLAGVNEQFF. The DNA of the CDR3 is TGTGCCAGCAGCGTAGTACCCGTCCGACTAGCGGGGGTCAATGAGCAGTTCTTC.

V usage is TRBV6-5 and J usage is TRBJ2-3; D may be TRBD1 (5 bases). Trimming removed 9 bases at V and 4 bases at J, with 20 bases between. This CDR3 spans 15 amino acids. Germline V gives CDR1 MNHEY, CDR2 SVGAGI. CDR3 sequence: CASSFVQGGPDTQYF. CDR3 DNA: TGTGCCAGTTCTTTCGTCCAGGGTGGGCCAGATACGCAGTATTTT.

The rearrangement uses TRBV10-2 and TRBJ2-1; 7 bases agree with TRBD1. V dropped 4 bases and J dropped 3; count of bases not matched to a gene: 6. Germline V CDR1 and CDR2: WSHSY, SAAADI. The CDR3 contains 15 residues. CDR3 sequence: CASSGEGGIYNEQFF. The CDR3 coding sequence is TGCGCCAGCAGTGGGGAAGGGGGCATCTACAATGAGCAGTTCTTC.

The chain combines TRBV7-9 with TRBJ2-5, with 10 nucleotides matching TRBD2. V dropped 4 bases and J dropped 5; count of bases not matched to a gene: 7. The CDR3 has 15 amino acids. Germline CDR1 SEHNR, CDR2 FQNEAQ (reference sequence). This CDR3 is CASSWGPSGGETQYF. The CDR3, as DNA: TGTGCCAGCAGCTGGGGTCCTAGCGGGGGTGAGACCCAGTACTTC.

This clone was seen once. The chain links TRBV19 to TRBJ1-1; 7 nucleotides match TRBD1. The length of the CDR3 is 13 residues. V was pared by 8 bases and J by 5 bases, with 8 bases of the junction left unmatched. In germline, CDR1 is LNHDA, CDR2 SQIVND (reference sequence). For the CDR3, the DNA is TGTGCCAGTCGGATGACAGGGTTGACTGAAGCTTTCTTT. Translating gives CASRMTGLTEAFF. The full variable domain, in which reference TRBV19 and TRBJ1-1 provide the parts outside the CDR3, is DGGITQSPKYLFRKEGQNVTLSCEQNLNHDAMYWYRQDPGQGLRLIYYSQIVNDFQKGDIAEGYSVSREKKESFPLTVTSAQKNPTAFYLCASRMTGLTEAFFGQGTRLTVV.

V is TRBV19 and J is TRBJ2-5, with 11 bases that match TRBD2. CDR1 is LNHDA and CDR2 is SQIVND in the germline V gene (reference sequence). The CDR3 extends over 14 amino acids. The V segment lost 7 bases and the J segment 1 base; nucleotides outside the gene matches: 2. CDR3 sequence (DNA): TGTGCCAGTACGACTAGCGGGGTCCAAGAGACCCAGTACTTC. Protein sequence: CASTTSGVQETQYF. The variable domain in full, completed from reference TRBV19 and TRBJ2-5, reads DGGITQSPKYLFRKEGQNVTLSCEQNLNHDAMYWYRQDPGQGLRLIYYSQIVNDFQKGDIAEGYSVSREKKESFPLTVTSAQKNPTAFYLCASTTSGVQETQYFGPGTRLLVL.

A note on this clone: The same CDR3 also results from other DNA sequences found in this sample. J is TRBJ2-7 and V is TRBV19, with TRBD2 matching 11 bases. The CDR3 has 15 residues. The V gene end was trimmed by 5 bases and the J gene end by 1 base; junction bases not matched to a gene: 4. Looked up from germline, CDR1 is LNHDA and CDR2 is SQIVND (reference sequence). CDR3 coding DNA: TGTGCCAGTAGTCTCGGGACTAGCGGTTCCTACGAGCAGTACTTC. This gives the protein CASSLGTSGSYEQYF. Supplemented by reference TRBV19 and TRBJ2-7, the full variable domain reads DGGITQSPKYLFRKEGQNVTLSCEQNLNHDAMYWYRQDPGQGLRLIYYSQIVNDFQKGDIAEGYSVSREKKESFPLTVTSAQKNPTAFYLCASSLGTSGSYEQYFGPGTRLTVT.

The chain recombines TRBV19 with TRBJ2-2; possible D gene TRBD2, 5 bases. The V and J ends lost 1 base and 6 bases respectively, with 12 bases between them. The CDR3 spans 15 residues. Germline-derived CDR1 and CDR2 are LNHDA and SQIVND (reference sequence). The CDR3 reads CASSIGTGSAGELFF. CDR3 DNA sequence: TGTGCCAGTAGTATAGGAACGGGATCCGCCGGGGAGCTGTTTTTT.